This T cell receptor (beta chain) came from a study of blood T cell repertoires in COVID-19 (dated by TCRdb to 2020 to 2021). Broadly, across the study: The collaborator samples originated in the United States, Italy and Spain and spanned the acute and convalescent phases of COVID-19. The prospective study material was composed of cDNA or gDNA derived from T cells, B-cell-depleted T cells, or PBMCs. Subjects who had been exposed to COVID-19, were actively infected with it, or had recovered from it provided the deeply sampled blood TCRbeta repertoires that made up the dataset. The repertoires were released in a freely available public database meant as a resource for research on the immune response to SARS-CoV-2. Samples were obtained from the ongoing ImmuneRACE study (first 160 participants) and from about 1,300 subjects provided by 6 global collaborators. Sample metadata almost always included a de-identified subject ID, COVID-19 status, age in years and sex. Where available, HLA class I and class II types were taken from metadata supplied by the sample provider and were not determined by assay-based typing.

TCRbeta CDR3 regions were amplified from genomic DNA using the immunoSEQ Assay, a bias-controlled multiplex PCR. Per the source publication's procedure: Nucleated cell counts per sample were estimated from amplification of reference gene primers within the assay. To quantify the absolute abundance of each unique TCRbeta CDR3 rearrangement, sequence reads were collapsed and filtered. Productive Simpson clonality was computed per sample as the square root of Simpson's diversity index over productive rearrangements. TCRdb carries this immuneACCESS record with in-frame sequences only. Its versions omit some clonotypes, under half of them owing to an unresolved V gene in the studies checked, with the rest unexplained. From that table come the V and J calls and clone size; the DNA was used to work out D and trimming. The sample has 390,000 or so clones on record, roughly 90% of them singletons. The ten largest account for 3% of the sample.

The paper's findings and limits, for the study overall: Clinical and demographic metadata were provided uncurated, with the amount varying by source and participant.

V is pruned by 0 bases and J by 2 bases, leaving 5 bases of the junction without a gene match. Inclusive of the bounding cysteine and phenylalanine, the CDR3 is 17 residues long. Here the CDR3 DNA is all that survives: 51 bases in frame from base 1. CDR1 SGHTA and CDR2 FQGNSA were looked up in the germline V gene. For this clone: Its antigen remains undetermined. No per-base quality is available; no much larger clone lies one base away.

One collaborating source in Seattle enrolled patients while the patients were actively infected and followed the patients over time throughout the course of disease. Each collaborating institution followed its own protocols to collect whole blood in K2EDTA tubes. For TCRbeta analysis, collaborators shipped samples in one of three forms: frozen whole blood, isolated PBMCs, or DNA extracted from either of those sample types. Sequencing was performed on peripheral blood. The sequence joins TRBV7-2 to TRBJ2-3, and TRBD2 matches 10 of the central bases. The receptor's source is a woman aged 30 to 39 with COVID-19, enrolled during active disease. The CDR3 protein: CASSLASGRVNTDTQYF. The DNA reads TGTGCCAGCAGCTTAGCCAGCGGGAGGGTGAACACAGATACGCAGTATTTT. The full variable domain, completed from the reference TRBV7-2 and TRBJ2-3 proteins outside the CDR3, reads GAGVSQSPSNKVTEKGKDVELRCDPISGHTALYWYRQSLGQGLEFLIYFQGNSAPDKSGLPSDRFSAERTGGSVSTLTIQRTQQEDSAVYLCASSLASGRVNTDTQYFGPGTRLTVL.